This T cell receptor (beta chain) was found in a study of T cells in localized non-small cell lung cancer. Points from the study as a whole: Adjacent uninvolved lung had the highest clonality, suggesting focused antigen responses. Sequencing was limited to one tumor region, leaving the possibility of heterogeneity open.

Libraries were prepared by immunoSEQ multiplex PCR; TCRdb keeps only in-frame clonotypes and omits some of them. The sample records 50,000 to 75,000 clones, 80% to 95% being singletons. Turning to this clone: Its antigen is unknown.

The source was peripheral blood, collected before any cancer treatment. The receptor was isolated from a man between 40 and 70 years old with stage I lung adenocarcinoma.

CDR3 amino acids: CASSLGPGQPSEQYF. In DNA form, the CDR3 reads TGTGCCAGCAGTTTAGGGCCGGGACAGCCTTCGGAGCAGTACTTC. The chain employs TRBV28 and TRBJ2-7; TRBD1 agrees at 7 bases. V dropped 2 bases and J dropped 7; count of bases not matched to a gene: 11. Germline CDR1 reads MDHEN; CDR2 reads SYDVKM. The CDR3 spans 15 residues.